This TCR beta chain was recorded in a study of shared clonotypes between healthy human individuals. The authors divided CD4+ cells into CD45RA+ naive and CD45RA-negative memory subsets. With regard to this clone: Its antigen is not known.

The deep-level immunoSEQ assay was used. The data were produced by immunoSEQ multiplex PCR, yet TCRdb's version contains in-frame clones alone and is incomplete. The data hold hundreds of thousands of clones, with around 97% observed a single time. Overall study results and limits: Rarefaction demonstrated incomplete sorted-subset sequencing despite large depth. Memory subsets generally showed lower estimated richness than naive subsets.

V was pared by 7 bases and J by 2 bases, with 21 bases between. The CDR3 is made up of 17 amino acids. Germline CDR1 reads MDHEN; CDR2 reads SYDVKM. The sequenced material came from naive CD4+ T cells sorted from blood. Subset given: CD45RA+ positively selected. This clonotype originated in a woman aged 25 to 39 in good health. The gene calls are TRBV28 and TRBJ1-5; TRBD1 is a possible D gene (6 bases). CDR3: CASTSPSGVNGNQPQHF. The CDR3 DNA reads as TGTGCCAGCACTTCCCCCTCAGGGGTGAACGGCAATCAGCCCCAGCATTTT.